Listed below are T cell receptor beta chains from one sample, sequenced in a study of chemoradiotherapy in HPV16-positive cancers. Some clones are missing from TCRdb's copy, which holds only in-frame ones; the method was immunoSEQ multiplex PCR. Of some 19,000 clones listed, 75% to 90% were seen once; the top ten hold about 4%. Sequenced material: blood, taken from a patient who underwent chemoradiotherapy. All receptors come from a human donor with HPV-associated anogenital cancer. Both conserved end residues are part of each CDR3. A D gene is named only where the DNA matches it firmly. Where a row states a size, it is once, few, many or the class of an expanded clone; other rows omit it.

d_call | j_call | v_call | clone_size | cdr3_nt | cdr3_aa
- | TRBJ1-2 | TRBV29-1 | few | TGCAGCGTTGAAGTCCGGGACTATGGCTACACCTTC | CSVEVRDYGYTF
TRBD1 | TRBJ1-5 | TRBV19 | - | TGTGCCAGTAGTCTAGGACAGGGGAGACTCGATCAGCCCCAGCATTTT | CASSLGQGRLDQPQHF
- | TRBJ1-1 | TRBV4-2 | - | TGTGCCAGCACGGAACTCGGGGCCGAGGGAGTCTACACTGAAGCTTTCTTT | CASTELGAEGVYTEAFF
TRBD2 | TRBJ2-2 | TRBV27 | - | TGTGCCAGCAGTTTAATCGGCGGGGGCACCGGGGAGCTGTTTTTT | CASSLIGGGTGELFF
- | TRBJ2-3 | TRBV2 | - | TGTGCCAGCAGTGTGGGGGGGGCCGGCACAGATACGCAGTATTTT | CASSVGGAGTDTQYF
- | TRBJ2-1 | TRBV20-1 | - | TGCAGTGCTAGAGATTTAAGGGGGCAGTTCTTC | CSARDLRGQFF
- | TRBJ1-5 | TRBV18 | - | TGTGCCAGCTCACCCCGGGCCGATAAAAATCAGCCCCAGCATTTT | CASSPRADKNQPQHF
TRBD1 | TRBJ1-2 | TRBV28 | - | TGTGCCAGCAGTTTCCGCCGGGACAGGGTTATAAGCTACACCTTC | CASSFRRDRVISYTF
TRBD1 | TRBJ1-2 | TRBV6-4 | once | TGTGCCAGCAGTGATAACGGACAGGGCTATGGCTACACCTTC | CASSDNGQGYGYTF
TRBD1 | TRBJ1-2 | TRBV6-1 | - | TGTGCCAGCAGTGCCACGACAGGGATCAACTATGGCTACACCTTC | CASSATTGINYGYTF
- | TRBJ2-7 | TRBV27 | - | TGTGCCAGCACGACTGGACAGAGTTACGAGCAGTACTTC | CASTTGQSYEQYF
TRBD1 | TRBJ2-7 | TRBV27 | - | TGTGCCAGCAGTCCGCACAGGGGTACCTACGAGCAGTACTTC | CASSPHRGTYEQYF
- | TRBJ2-3 | TRBV6-1 | once | TGTGCCAGCACAAAGACAGGATTCACAGATACGCAGTATTTT | CASTKTGFTDTQYF
- | TRBJ1-6 | TRBV19 | - | TGTGCCAGTAGTACAGGAGGCCCGGGACAAAGGAATTCACCCCTCCACTTT | CASSTGGPGQRNSPLHF
TRBD1 | TRBJ1-1 | TRBV7-9 | - | TGTGCCAGCAGCTTAGCTAACTATGGGACAGGGCAAGAAGCTTTCTTT | CASSLANYGTGQEAFF
TRBD2 | TRBJ2-1 | TRBV5-4 | few | TGTGCCAGCAGCATATCACGGGGGGTCTCCTACAATGAGCAGTTCTTC | CASSISRGVSYNEQFF
- | TRBJ1-4 | TRBV5-1 | - | TGCGCCAGCAGCCCCCAGGAGGGCGTAGGAAAACTGTTTTTT | CASSPQEGVGKLFF
- | TRBJ1-5 | TRBV7-2 | - | TGTGCCAGCAGCTATAACAATCAGCCCCAGCATTTT | CASSYNNQPQHF
- | TRBJ2-7 | TRBV7-9 | - | TGTGCCAGCAGCCCCAGGGAGATGGGCGAGCAGTACTTC | CASSPREMGEQYF
TRBD1 | TRBJ1-2 | TRBV27 | - | TGTGCCAGCAGTCTCAGGGGGGCTAATAACTATGGCTACACCTTC | CASSLRGANNYGYTF
TRBD1 | TRBJ1-2 | TRBV15 | - | TGTGCCACCAGCAGAGATGCTGCAGGGGGCTTGTATGGCTACACCTTC | CATSRDAAGGLYGYTF
TRBD2 | TRBJ2-1 | TRBV6-5 | - | TGTGCCAGCAGTTCCACGGGTAGCGGGGTGGAGCAGTTCTTC | CASSSTGSGVEQFF
- | TRBJ1-5 | TRBV19 | - | TGTGCCAGTAGTAAGGCGGCAGGGGCGAATCAGCCCCAGCATTTT | CASSKAAGANQPQHF
- | TRBJ2-5 | TRBV27 | - | TGTGCCAGCAGCCCCACCCAGTACCAAGAGACCCAGTACTTC | CASSPTQYQETQYF
- | TRBJ2-2 | TRBV7-2 | few | TGTGCCAGCAGCTTGAATGGGTGGGGGGACACCGGGGAGCTGTTTTTT | CASSLNGWGDTGELFF